These 21 T cell receptor beta chains were all obtained from the same sample, sequenced in a study of blood T cell repertoires in COVID-19. The repertoire was sequenced with immunoSEQ multiplex PCR; TCRdb's copy has only in-frame clones and lacks some. The sample has around 200,000 clones; 90% are singletons. The sample taken for sequencing was peripheral blood. These receptors were taken from a man aged 50-59 years with acute or convalescent COVID-19.

The V and J genes are TRBV6-6 and TRBJ1-4, with 8 bases identical to TRBD1. CDR1 and CDR2 from the germline V gene are MNHNY and SVGAGI (reference sequence). V shed 6 bases, J shed 8 bases, and the junction held 8 bases outside the gene matches. There are 14 residues in the CDR3. DNA of the CDR3: TGTGCCAGCAGCAACGGGGCAGGGGGCGAAAAACTGTTTTTT. The encoded protein is CASSNGAGGEKLFF.

The CDR3 here is CASSLPSGQNYGYTF. The CDR3 DNA reads TGTGCCAGCAGCCTGCCTTCGGGACAGAACTATGGCTACACCTTC. The chain has TRBV28 and TRBJ1-2; TRBD1 aligns across 7 bases. The CDR3 totals 15 residues. Trimming removed 6 bases from V and 2 bases from J; junction bases left unmatched: 9. Germline CDR1 reads MDHEN; CDR2 reads SYDVKM.

This sequence joins TRBV7-6 and TRBJ2-3; D might be TRBD2 (5 bases). V dropped 4 bases and J dropped 5 bases, with 16 bases sitting between them. In germline, CDR1 is SGHVS, CDR2 FNYEAQ. This CDR3 spans 15 amino acids. CDR3 amino acids: CASSSPDSRLDTQYF. The CDR3 DNA reads TGTGCCAGCAGCTCGCCGGACTCCCGATTAGATACGCAGTATTTT. The variable domain in full, with the rest retrieved from reference TRBV7-6 and TRBJ2-3, is GAGVSQSPRYKVTKRGQDVALRCDPISGHVSLYWYRQALGQGPEFLTYFNYEAQQDKSGLPNDRFSAERPEGSISTLTIQRTEQRDSAMYRCASSSPDSRLDTQYFGPGTRLTVL.

This clone appeared a few times. J is TRBJ2-1 and V is TRBV6-5; D uncertain. This CDR3 has 13 amino acids. Germline V gives CDR1 MNHEY, CDR2 SVGAGI. V was cut by 7 bases and J by 0 bases, with 7 bases left in between. CDR3 in DNA: TGTGCCAGCAAGAGTAGCTCCTACAATGAGCAGTTCTTC. It codes for CASKSSSYNEQFF.

The chain combines TRBV3-1 (or the pseudogene TRBV3-2) with TRBJ1-6, with D perhaps TRBD1 (5 bases). Looked up from germline, CDR1 is LGHDT and CDR2 is YNNKEL (reference sequence). The CDR3 length is 16 residues. Trimming left V 3 bases short and J 8 bases short, with 17 bases between. CDR3 sequence (DNA): TGTGCCAGCAGCCAGCGTCAGGGTTTTAAGGATTCACCCCTCCACTTT. This codes for CASSQRQGFKDSPLHF.

The rearrangement uses TRBV6-6 and TRBJ1-1; 7 bases agree with TRBD1. Germline-derived CDR1 and CDR2 are MNHNY and SVGAGI (reference sequence). The CDR3 runs 15 residues. The junction had 9 bases not matched to a gene; V was cut back by 7 bases and J by 1 base. CDR3 nucleotides: TGTGCCAGCACCCAAAGGACAGGCTGGAACACTGAAGCTTTCTTT. It encodes CASTQRTGWNTEAFF.

This clone appeared a single time. The V gene is TRBV2, the J gene TRBJ2-4; 8 bases fit TRBD2. Germline CDR1 SNHLY, CDR2 FYNNEI. With 6 bases clipped from V and 0 bases from J, the junction kept 22 bases outside the gene matches. CDR3 length equals 21 residues. CDR3 region: CASSGKPWGSGDGLAKNIQYF. In DNA, the CDR3 is TGTGCCAGCAGCGGGAAACCATGGGGTAGCGGGGATGGGCTAGCCAAAAACATTCAGTACTTC.

The chain couples TRBV30 to TRBJ1-1, with 11 bases lining up with TRBD1. V was clipped by 3 bases and J by 1 base; unmatched bases: 13. The CDR3 extends over 18 amino acids. In germline, CDR1 is GTSNPN, CDR2 SVGIG (reference sequence). CDR3 loop: CAWRKIGQGATKNTEAFF. CDR3 bases: TGTGCCTGGAGGAAGATAGGACAGGGGGCCACAAAGAACACTGAAGCTTTCTTT. The entire variable domain, with the rest obtained from reference TRBV30 and TRBJ1-1, is as follows: SQTIHQWPATLVQPVGSPLSLECTVEGTSNPNLYWYRQAAGRGLQLLFYSVGIGQISSEVPQNLSASRPQDRQFILSSKKLLLSDSGFYLCAWRKIGQGATKNTEAFFGQGTRLTVV.

This chain joins TRBV4-2 and TRBJ2-3, with 7 bases aligning to TRBD2. J gave up 6 bases and V 4 bases, and 4 bases lay outside the gene matches. The CDR3 is 13 residues long. The germline V gene has CDR1 LGHNA and CDR2 YNFKEQ. The CDR3 protein is CASSPPTSDTQYF. In DNA form, the CDR3 reads TGTGCCAGCAGCCCCCCGACTAGCGATACGCAGTATTTT.

This chain connects TRBV5-4 to TRBJ1-1; D not resolved. The CDR3 has 14 residues. The germline V and J ends were trimmed by 0 bases and 1 base, with 7 bases remaining between them. Germline V gives CDR1 SGHNT, CDR2 YYREEE (reference sequence). The CDR3 DNA sequence: TGTGCCAGCAGCTTGGCCACAGAGAACACTGAAGCTTTCTTT. Its protein is CASSLATENTEAFF. Based on the CDR3 plus reference TRBV5-4 and TRBJ1-1, the full variable domain is ETGVTQSPTHLIKTRGQQVTLRCSSQSGHNTVSWYQQALGQGPQFIFQYYREEENGRGNFPPRFSGLQFPNYSSELNVNALELDDSALYLCASSLATENTEAFFGQGTRLTVV.

The chain links TRBV25-1 to TRBJ1-2; unclear D gene. This CDR3 is 15 amino acids long. Germline loops: CDR1 MGHDK, CDR2 SYGVNS. The V gene lost 4 bases and the J gene lost 3 bases, with 15 bases spanning the gap. The CDR3 DNA is TGTGCCAGCAGTGCGCTCGGGATTGGGGACTATGGCTACACCTTC. Protein sequence: CASSALGIGDYGYTF.

V and J are TRBV30 and TRBJ1-1, with 8 bases identical to TRBD1. The CDR3 length is 14 residues. V lost 7 bases to trimming and J lost 2 bases; unmatched junction nucleotides: 9. CDR1 GTSNPN and CDR2 SVGIG come from the germline V gene (reference sequence). This CDR3 is CALHSGTGNTEAFF. The CDR3 bases are TGTGCCTTACACTCCGGGACAGGAAACACTGAAGCTTTCTTT.

V gene TRBV6-1 combines with J gene TRBJ1-4, with D uncertain. The CDR3 consists of 12 residues. Germline V gene lookup returns CDR1 MNHNS and CDR2 SASEGT. The ends were cut back, 3 bases at V and 15 bases at J, with 14 bases in the middle. The CDR3 loop reads CASSDPGPGVFF. The CDR3, as DNA: TGTGCCAGCAGTGACCCGGGCCCCGGGGTGTTTTTT.

The J gene is TRBJ2-3, the V gene TRBV6-1, with TRBD2 identical over 8 bases. The CDR3 extends over 18 amino acids. CDR1 is MNHNS and CDR2 is SASEGT in the germline V gene. Trimming at V came to 3 bases and at J to 2 bases, leaving 13 bases not matched to a gene. CDR3 region: CASSDPRSGKPNTDTQYF. The CDR3 nucleotides read TGTGCCAGCAGTGACCCCCGTAGCGGGAAACCCAACACAGATACGCAGTATTTT.

This clone was observed a handful of times. V is TRBV19 and J is TRBJ2-2, with a weak D call TRBD1 (6 bases). Germline assignment: CDR1 LNHDA and CDR2 SQIVND (reference sequence). Deletions cut 6 bases from V and 3 bases from J, with 11 bases between. This CDR3 has 14 amino acids. Here the CDR3 reads CASSQAGDTGELFF. The CDR3 DNA sequence: TGTGCCAGTAGCCAGGCAGGGGACACCGGGGAGCTGTTTTTT.

The chain recombines TRBV7-8 with TRBJ2-5; D may be TRBD2 (7 bases). Trimming removed 5 bases from V and 3 bases from J, with 19 bases in between. This CDR3 has 16 residues. Germline CDR1 SGHVS, CDR2 FQNEAQ. CDR3 sequence (DNA): TGTGCCAGCAGCAACCCCCCCGAGGGGGGGAAAGAGACCCAGTACTTC. It translates to CASSNPPEGGKETQYF.

V and J are TRBV27 and TRBJ2-3; D is perhaps TRBD2 (6 bases). V was cut by 6 bases and J by 7 bases, with 17 bases left in between. The length of the CDR3 is 14 residues. Germline lookup yields CDR1 MNHEY and CDR2 SMNVEV (reference sequence). CDR3 in amino acids: CASRLSGGRNTQYF. CDR3 in DNA: TGTGCCAGCAGACTGTCCGGGGGACGTAATACGCAGTATTTT.

This clone was seen a few times. The V call is TRBV29-1, the J call TRBJ1-3, with a weak D call TRBD1 (6 bases). CDR3 length: 12 residues. Germline V lookup: CDR1 SQVTM, CDR2 ANQGSEA. Trimming cost V 0 bases and J 8 bases, with 8 bases left between them. The CDR3 loop reads CSVEDRGDTIYF. DNA for the CDR3: TGCAGCGTTGAAGACAGGGGAGACACCATATATTTT.

V is TRBV4-2 and J is TRBJ1-6; tentative D call: TRBD1 (6 bases). The CDR3 has 15 residues. The germline gives CDR1 LGHNA, CDR2 YNFKEQ. Deletions cut 2 bases from V and 6 bases from J, with 11 bases between. CDR3 residues: CASSQLDSSNSPLHF. The CDR3 DNA is TGTGCCAGCAGCCAATTGGACAGCTCTAATTCACCCCTCCACTTT.

This clone was detected a few times. The chain combines TRBV18 with TRBJ2-1; TRBD2 aligns across 12 bases. Germline-derived CDR1 and CDR2 are KGHSH and LQKENI. Trimming at V came to 4 bases and at J to 8 bases, leaving 6 bases not matched to a gene. The CDR3 sequence is 15 residues long. The CDR3: CASSLTSGSSHEQFF. The CDR3 bases are TGTGCCAGCTCACTGACTAGCGGGAGCTCCCATGAGCAGTTCTTC.

The V gene is TRBV28, the J gene TRBJ1-5, with 7 bases fitting TRBD1. The CDR3 spans 13 residues. Germline assignment: CDR1 MDHEN and CDR2 SYDVKM. The junction had 4 bases not matched to a gene; V was cut back by 7 bases and J by 4 bases. The CDR3 region is CASTTGWNQPQHF. DNA of the CDR3: TGTGCCAGCACGACAGGGTGGAATCAGCCCCAGCATTTT.